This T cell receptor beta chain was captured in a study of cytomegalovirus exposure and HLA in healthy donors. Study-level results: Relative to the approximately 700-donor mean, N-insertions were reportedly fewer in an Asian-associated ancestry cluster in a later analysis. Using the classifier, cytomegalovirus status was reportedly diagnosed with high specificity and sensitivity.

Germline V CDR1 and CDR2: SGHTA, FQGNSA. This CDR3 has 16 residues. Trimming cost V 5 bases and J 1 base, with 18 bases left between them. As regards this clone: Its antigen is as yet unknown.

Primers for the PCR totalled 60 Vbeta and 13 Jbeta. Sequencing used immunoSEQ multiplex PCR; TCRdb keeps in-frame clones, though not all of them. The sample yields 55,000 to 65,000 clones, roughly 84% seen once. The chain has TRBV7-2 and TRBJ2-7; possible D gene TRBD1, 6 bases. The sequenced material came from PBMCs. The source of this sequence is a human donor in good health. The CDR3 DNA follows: TGTGCCAGCAGCCTTCAATCCGGGACAACATCCTACGAGCAGTACTTC. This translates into CASSLQSGTTSYEQYF.